One T cell receptor (beta chain) is described in this entry. Its target is unknown. In germline, CDR1 is SGHRS, CDR2 YFSETQ. The CDR3 has 14 residues. Each CD8+ T cell subset was sorted in triplicate, hundreds of thousands of cells each. The entry originates in a study of CXCR3-negative and CXCR3-positive naive CD8 T cells. Overall study context: Across all libraries, TRB reads numbered roughly 150 million, with about 1.5 +/- 0.3 million in each library. Study observations and caveats: Memory cells showed distinct TRBV-TRBJ patterns, while the two naive subsets matched. Each naive subset displayed comparably high diversity, whereas memory CD8+ cells displayed much lower diversity.

The TRB cDNA libraries were prepared by 5' RACE with UMI labels. After re-calling the 5' RACE reads, TCRdb lists one entry per CDR3 protein, DNA absent. This sample's table reports around 57,000 distinct CDR3 sequences. The sample was memory CD8+ T cells from blood. The sequence derives from a human donor in good health. Some clones in this sample may be carry-over from other donors' samples. The V and J genes are TRBV5-1 and TRBJ1-2; TCRdb picks TRBD1, but there is no DNA to check that call. The CDR3: CASSPERATDSYTF.